A single sample is the source of the 2 T cell receptor beta chains below, sequenced in a study of cytomegalovirus exposure and HLA in healthy donors. This table comes from immunoSEQ multiplex PCR, and its TCRdb copy is limited to in-frame clones, with some not included. The sample records about 110,000 clones, around 89% being singletons. The sequencing sample was made of PBMCs. These receptors all stem from a woman aged 30 to 39 in good health and CMV-seropositive.

This clone was observed once. The chain links TRBV28 to TRBJ2-7; 8 bases agree with TRBD2. Trimming cost V 3 bases and J 7 bases; bases outside gene matches: 5. Germline CDR1 MDHEN, CDR2 SYDVKM. The CDR3 is made up of 13 amino acids. The DNA of the CDR3 is TGTGCCAGCAGTTTCCCCGTAGCGGGGGAGCAGTACTTC. Encoded protein: CASSFPVAGEQYF.

This chain links TRBV4-3 with TRBJ1-4; possible D gene TRBD1, 5 bases. V lost 6 bases, J lost 0 bases, and 14 bases lay in between. Germline loops: CDR1 LGHNA, CDR2 YSLEER. This CDR3 spans 16 amino acids. CDR3 nucleotides: TGCGCCAGCAGAAGATCTTGGGGGGCAACTAATGAAAAACTGTTTTTT. This encodes CASRRSWGATNEKLFF.